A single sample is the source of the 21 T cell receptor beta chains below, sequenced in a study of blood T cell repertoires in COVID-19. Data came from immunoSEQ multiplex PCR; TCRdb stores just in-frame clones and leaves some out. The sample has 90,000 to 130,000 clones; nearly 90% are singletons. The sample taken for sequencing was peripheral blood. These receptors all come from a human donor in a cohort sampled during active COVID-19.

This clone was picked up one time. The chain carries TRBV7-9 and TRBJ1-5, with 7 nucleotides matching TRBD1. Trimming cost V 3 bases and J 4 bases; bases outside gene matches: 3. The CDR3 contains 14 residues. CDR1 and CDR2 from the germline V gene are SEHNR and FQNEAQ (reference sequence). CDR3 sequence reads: CASSFPGQNQPQHF. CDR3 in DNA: TGTGCCAGCAGCTTCCCGGGACAGAATCAGCCCCAGCATTTT. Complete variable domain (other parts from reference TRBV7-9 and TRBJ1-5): DTGVSQNPRHKITKRGQNVTFRCDPISEHNRLYWYRQTLGQGPEFLTYFQNEAQLEKSRLLSDRFSAERPKGSFSTLEIQRTEQGDSAMYLCASSFPGQNQPQHFGDGTRLSIL.

CDR3: CASRDRGGNQPQHF. The CDR3 bases are TGCGCCAGCAGGGACAGGGGAGGCAATCAGCCCCAGCATTTT. This chain links TRBV4-1 with TRBJ1-5; 9 bases line up with TRBD1. This CDR3 region has 14 residues. Trimming took 6 bases from V and 2 from J; bases not matched to a gene: 2. Germline V gives CDR1 MGHRA, CDR2 YSYEKL.

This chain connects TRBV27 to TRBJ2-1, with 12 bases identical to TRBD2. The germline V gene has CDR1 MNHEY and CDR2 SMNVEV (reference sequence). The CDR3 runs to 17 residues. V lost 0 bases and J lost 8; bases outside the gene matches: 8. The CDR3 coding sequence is TGTGCCAGCAGTTTATCGAGACTAGCGGGAGTTTTAGATGAGCAGTTCTTC. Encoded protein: CASSLSRLAGVLDEQFF.

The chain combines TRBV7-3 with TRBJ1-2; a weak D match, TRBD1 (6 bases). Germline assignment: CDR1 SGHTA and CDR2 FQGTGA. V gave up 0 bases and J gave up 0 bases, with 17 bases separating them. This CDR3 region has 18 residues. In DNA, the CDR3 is TGTGCCAGCAGCTTAACGGGGGGGCCCCGGGCATCTAACTATGGCTACACCTTC. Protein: CASSLTGGPRASNYGYTF. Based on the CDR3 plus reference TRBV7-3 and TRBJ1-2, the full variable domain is GAGVSQTPSNKVTEKGKYVELRCDPISGHTALYWYRQSLGQGPEFLIYFQGTGAADDSGLPNDRFFAVRPEGSVSTLKIQRTERGDSAVYLCASSLTGGPRASNYGYTFGSGTRLTVV.

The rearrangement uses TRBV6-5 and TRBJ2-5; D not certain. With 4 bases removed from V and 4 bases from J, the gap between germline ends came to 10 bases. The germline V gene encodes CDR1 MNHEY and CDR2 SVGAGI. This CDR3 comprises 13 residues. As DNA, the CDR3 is TGTGCCAGCAGTTTGTCCCTTTTAGAGACCCAGTACTTC. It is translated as CASSLSLLETQYF.

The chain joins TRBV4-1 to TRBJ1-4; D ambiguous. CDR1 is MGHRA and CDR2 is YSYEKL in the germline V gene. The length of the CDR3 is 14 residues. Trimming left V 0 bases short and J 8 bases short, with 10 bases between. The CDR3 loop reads CASSQEGGREKLFF. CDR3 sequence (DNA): TGCGCCAGCAGCCAAGAGGGAGGGAGGGAAAAACTGTTTTTT.

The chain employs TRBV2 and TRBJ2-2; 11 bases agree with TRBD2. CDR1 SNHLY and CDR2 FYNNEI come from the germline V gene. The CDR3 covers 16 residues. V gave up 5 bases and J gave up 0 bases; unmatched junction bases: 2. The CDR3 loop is CASSLAGGANTGELFF. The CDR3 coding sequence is TGTGCCAGCAGTCTAGCGGGAGGCGCGAACACCGGGGAGCTGTTTTTT.

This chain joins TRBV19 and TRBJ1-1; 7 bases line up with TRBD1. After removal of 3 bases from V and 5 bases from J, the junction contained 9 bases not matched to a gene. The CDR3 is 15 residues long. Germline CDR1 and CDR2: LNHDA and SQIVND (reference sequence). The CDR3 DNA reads TGTGCCAGTAGTATTCGAGAGACAGGGAGAACTGAAGCTTTCTTT. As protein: CASSIRETGRTEAFF.

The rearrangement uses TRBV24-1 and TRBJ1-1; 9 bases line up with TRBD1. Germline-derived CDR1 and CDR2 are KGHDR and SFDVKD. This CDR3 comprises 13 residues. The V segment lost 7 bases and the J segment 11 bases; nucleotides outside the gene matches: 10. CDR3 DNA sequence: TGTGCCACCAGCCGGATAACAGGGGGCGAGGCTTTCTTT. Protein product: CATSRITGGEAFF.

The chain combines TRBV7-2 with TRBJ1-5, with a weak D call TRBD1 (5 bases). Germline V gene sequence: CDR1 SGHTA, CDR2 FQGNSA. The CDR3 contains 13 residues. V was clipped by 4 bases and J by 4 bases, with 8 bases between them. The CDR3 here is CASSWGRNQPQHF. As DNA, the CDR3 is TGTGCCAGCAGCTGGGGCCGAAATCAGCCCCAGCATTTT.

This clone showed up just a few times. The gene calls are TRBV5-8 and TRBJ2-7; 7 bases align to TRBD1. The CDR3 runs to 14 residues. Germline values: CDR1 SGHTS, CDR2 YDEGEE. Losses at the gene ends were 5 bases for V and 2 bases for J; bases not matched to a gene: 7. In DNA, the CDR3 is TGTGCCAGCAGTGGGACAGCGCTAACCTACGAGCAGTACTTC. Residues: CASSGTALTYEQYF.

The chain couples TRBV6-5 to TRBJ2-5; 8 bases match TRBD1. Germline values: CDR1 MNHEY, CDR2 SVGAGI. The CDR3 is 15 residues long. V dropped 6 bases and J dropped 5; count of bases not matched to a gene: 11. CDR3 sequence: CASRGRQGRWETQYF. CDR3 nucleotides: TGTGCCAGCAGGGGGAGACAGGGGAGATGGGAGACCCAGTACTTC.

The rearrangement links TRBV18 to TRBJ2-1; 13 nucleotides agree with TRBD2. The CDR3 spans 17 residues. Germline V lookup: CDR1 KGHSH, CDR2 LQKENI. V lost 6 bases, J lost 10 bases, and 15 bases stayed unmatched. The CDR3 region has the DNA TGTGCCAGCTCTCCCGTTGAGTCGGGACTAGCGGGACGAGAGCAGTTCTTC. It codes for CASSPVESGLAGREQFF. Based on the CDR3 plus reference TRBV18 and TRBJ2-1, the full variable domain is NAGVMQNPRHLVRRRGQEARLRCSPMKGHSHVYWYRQLPEEGLKFMVYLQKENIIDESGMPKERFSAEFPKEGPSILRIQQVVRGDSAAYFCASSPVESGLAGREQFFGPGTRLTVL.

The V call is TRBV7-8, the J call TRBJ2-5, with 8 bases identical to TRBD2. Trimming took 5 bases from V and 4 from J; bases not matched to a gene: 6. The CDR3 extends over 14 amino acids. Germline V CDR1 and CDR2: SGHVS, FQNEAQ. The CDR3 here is CASSRGGSRETQYF. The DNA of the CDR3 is TGTGCCAGCAGCCGGGGGGGGTCCCGAGAGACCCAGTACTTC.

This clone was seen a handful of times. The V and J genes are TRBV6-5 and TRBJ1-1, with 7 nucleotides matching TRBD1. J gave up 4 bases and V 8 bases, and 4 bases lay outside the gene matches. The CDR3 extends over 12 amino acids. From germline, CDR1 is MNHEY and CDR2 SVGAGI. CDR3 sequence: CASGTGATEAFF. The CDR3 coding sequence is TGTGCCAGCGGTACAGGGGCCACTGAAGCTTTCTTT.

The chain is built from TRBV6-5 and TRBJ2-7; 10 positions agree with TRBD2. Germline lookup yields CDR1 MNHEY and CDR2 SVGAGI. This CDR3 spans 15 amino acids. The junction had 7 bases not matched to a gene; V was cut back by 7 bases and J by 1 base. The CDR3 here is CASKPSGSASYEQYF. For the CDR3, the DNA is TGTGCCAGCAAGCCTAGCGGGAGCGCGTCCTACGAGCAGTACTTC.

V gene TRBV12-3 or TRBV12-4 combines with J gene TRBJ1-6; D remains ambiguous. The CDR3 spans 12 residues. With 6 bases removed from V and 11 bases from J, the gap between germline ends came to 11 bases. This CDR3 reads CASSPDMAPLHF. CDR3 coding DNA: TGTGCCAGCAGCCCCGACATGGCACCCCTCCACTTT.

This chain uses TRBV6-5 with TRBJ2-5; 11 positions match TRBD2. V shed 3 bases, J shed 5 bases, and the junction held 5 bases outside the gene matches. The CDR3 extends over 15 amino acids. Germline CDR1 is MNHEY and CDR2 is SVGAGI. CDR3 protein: CASSYIAGGWETQYF. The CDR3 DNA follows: TGTGCCAGCAGTTATATAGCGGGGGGGTGGGAGACCCAGTACTTC.

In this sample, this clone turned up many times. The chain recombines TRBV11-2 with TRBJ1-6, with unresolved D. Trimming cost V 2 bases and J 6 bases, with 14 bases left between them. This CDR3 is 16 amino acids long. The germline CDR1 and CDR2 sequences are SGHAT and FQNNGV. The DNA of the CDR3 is TGTGCCAGCAGCTTAACCTCAGCGAGCCCTAATTCACCCCTCCACTTT. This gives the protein CASSLTSASPNSPLHF.

The CDR3 region is CASSLGAGGIETQYF. The CDR3 region has the DNA TGTGCCAGCAGCTTAGGTGCAGGGGGTATAGAGACCCAGTACTTC. The rearrangement uses TRBV7-3 and TRBJ2-5; 7 bases match TRBD1. The CDR3 runs 15 residues. V gave up 2 bases and J gave up 4 bases; unmatched junction bases: 7. Germline V gene sequence: CDR1 SGHTA, CDR2 FQGTGA. The full variable domain, in which reference TRBV7-3 and TRBJ2-5 provide the parts outside the CDR3, is GAGVSQTPSNKVTEKGKYVELRCDPISGHTALYWYRQSLGQGPEFLIYFQGTGAADDSGLPNDRFFAVRPEGSVSTLKIQRTERGDSAVYLCASSLGAGGIETQYFGPGTRLLVL.

The CDR3 loop is CASSLGEAYEQYF. The CDR3 DNA sequence: TGCGCCAGCAGCTTAGGTGAGGCCTACGAGCAGTACTTC. The rearrangement links TRBV5-1 to TRBJ2-7, with unresolved D. V lost 2 bases and J lost 2, with 8 bases in between. Germline lookup yields CDR1 SGHRS and CDR2 YFSETQ. The CDR3 sequence is 13 residues long.